In this sample, the clone carrying this T cell receptor (beta chain) turned up a few times. What it binds is unknown. With V trimmed by 4 bases and J by 5 bases, 7 bases remained unmatched. There are 14 residues in the CDR3. Germline V lookup: CDR1 SGHDT, CDR2 YYEEEE. Amplification used 60 Vbeta primers and 13 Jbeta primers. The data were produced by immunoSEQ multiplex PCR, yet TCRdb's version contains in-frame clones alone and is incomplete. In the table there are fewer than 130,000 clones, about 80% of which are singletons. The entry originates in a study of cytomegalovirus exposure and HLA in healthy donors. Findings of the study overall: There were 150 or so TCR beta chains listed as cytomegalovirus-associated.

The chain carries TRBV5-6 and TRBJ2-3, with 7 positions matching TRBD2. The clonotype originates from a woman in her sixties or seventies in good health and CMV-seropositive. The sequencing sample was made of PBMCs. The CDR3 sequence is CASSRDYTQDTQYF. The CDR3, as DNA: TGTGCCAGCAGCAGGGACTACACGCAAGATACGCAGTATTTT.